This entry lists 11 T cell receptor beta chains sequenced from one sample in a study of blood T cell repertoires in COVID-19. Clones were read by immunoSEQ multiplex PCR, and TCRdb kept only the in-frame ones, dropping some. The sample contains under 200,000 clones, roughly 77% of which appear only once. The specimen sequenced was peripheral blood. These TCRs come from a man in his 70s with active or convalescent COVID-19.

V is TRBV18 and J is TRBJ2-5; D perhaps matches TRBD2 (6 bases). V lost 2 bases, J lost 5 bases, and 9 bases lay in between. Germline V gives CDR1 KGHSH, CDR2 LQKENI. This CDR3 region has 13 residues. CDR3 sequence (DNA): TGTGCCAGCTCACCAGGAGGGGCCGAGACCCAGTACTTC. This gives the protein CASSPGGAETQYF.

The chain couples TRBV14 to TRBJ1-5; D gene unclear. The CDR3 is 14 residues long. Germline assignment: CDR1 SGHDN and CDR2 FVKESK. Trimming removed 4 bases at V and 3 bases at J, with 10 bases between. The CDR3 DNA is TGTGCCAGCAGCCCCGCGAACTTCAATCAGCCCCAGCATTTT. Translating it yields CASSPANFNQPQHF. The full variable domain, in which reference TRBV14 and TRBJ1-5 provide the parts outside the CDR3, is EAGVTQFPSHSVIEKGQTVTLRCDPISGHDNLYWYRRVMGKEIKFLLHFVKESKQDESGMPNNRFLAERTGGTYSTLKVQPAELEDSGVYFCASSPANFNQPQHFGDGTRLSIL.

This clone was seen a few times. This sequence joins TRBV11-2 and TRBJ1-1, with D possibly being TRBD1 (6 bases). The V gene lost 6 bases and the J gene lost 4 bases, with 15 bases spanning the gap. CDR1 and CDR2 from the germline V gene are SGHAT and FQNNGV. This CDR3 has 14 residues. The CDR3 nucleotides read TGTGCCAGCAGATTCGGGGGGCCGAGCACTGAAGCTTTCTTT. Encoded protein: CASRFGGPSTEAFF. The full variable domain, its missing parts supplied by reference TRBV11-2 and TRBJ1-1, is EAGVAQSPRYKIIEKRQSVAFWCNPISGHATLYWYQQILGQGPKLLIQFQNNGVVDDSQLPKDRFSAERLKGVDSTLKIQPAKLEDSAVYLCASRFGGPSTEAFFGQGTRLTVV.

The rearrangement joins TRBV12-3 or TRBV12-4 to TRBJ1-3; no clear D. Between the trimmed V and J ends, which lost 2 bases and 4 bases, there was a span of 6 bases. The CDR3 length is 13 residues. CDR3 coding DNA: TGTGCCAGCAGTTTATTCGGGGGAAACACCATATATTTT. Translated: CASSLFGGNTIYF.

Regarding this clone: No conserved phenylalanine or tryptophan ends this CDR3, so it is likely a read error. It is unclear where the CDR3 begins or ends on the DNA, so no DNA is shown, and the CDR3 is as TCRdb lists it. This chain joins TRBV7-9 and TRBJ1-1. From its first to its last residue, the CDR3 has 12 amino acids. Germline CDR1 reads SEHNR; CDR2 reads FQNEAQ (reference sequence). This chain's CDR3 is CASRAGPGDLSL.

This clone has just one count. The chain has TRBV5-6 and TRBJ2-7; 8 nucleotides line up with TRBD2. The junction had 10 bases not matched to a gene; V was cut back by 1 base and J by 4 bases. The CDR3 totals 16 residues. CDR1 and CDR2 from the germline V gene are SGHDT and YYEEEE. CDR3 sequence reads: CASSLNQRGRPYEQYF. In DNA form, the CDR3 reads TGTGCCAGCAGCTTGAACCAGCGGGGGAGACCTTACGAGCAGTACTTC.

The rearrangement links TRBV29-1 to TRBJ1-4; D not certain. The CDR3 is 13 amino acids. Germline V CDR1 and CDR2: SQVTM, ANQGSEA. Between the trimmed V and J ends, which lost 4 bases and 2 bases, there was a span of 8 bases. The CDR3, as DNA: TGCAGCGTTGCCCCCCGGACTAATGAAAAACTGTTTTTT. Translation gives CSVAPRTNEKLFF.

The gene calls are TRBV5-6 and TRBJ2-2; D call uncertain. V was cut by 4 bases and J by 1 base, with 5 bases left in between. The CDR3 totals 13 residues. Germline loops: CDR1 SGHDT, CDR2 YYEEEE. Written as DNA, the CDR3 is TGTGCCAGCAGCCCGGGGAACACCGGGGAGCTGTTTTTT. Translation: CASSPGNTGELFF.

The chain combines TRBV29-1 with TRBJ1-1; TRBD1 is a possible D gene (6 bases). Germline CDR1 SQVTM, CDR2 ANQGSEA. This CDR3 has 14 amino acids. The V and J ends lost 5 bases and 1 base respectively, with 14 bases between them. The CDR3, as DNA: TGCAGCGTTTCACCGGACAGCGGGAACACTGAAGCTTTCTTT. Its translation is CSVSPDSGNTEAFF.

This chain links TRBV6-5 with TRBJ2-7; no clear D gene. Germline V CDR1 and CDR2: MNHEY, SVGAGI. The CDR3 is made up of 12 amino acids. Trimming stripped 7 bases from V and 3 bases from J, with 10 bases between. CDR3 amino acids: CASISEFYEQYF. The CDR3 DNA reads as TGTGCCAGCATATCAGAATTCTACGAGCAGTACTTC.

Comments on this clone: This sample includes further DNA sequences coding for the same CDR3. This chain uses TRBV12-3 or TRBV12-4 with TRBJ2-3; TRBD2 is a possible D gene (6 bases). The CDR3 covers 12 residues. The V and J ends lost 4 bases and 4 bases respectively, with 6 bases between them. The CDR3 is CASSSGADTQYF. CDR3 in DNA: TGTGCCAGCAGTTCGGGAGCAGATACGCAGTATTTT.